This record looks at one TCR beta chain sequence and its context. Its antigen is unidentified. The source of the sample is a study of cytomegalovirus exposure and HLA in healthy donors. The study's findings and limits: In a later analysis, HLA-C alleles had the fewest associated TCRs, DRB1 alleles the most. TRBV6-2, TRBV6-3 and some other V segments were unresolvable in 87-base-pair reads. After further analysis at a later stage, roughly 16,000 TCR beta sequences were associated with HLA alleles at 0.05 false discovery rate.

Both 60 Vbeta primers and 13 Jbeta primers went into the PCR. Libraries were prepared by immunoSEQ multiplex PCR; TCRdb keeps only in-frame clonotypes and omits some of them. The table has 200,000 or so clones, about 83% seen once; the top ten hold around 1.2%. The V and J ends lost 0 bases and 6 bases respectively, with 5 bases between them. CDR3 length: 13 residues. The V gene's germline CDR1 is LGHNA and CDR2 YNFKEQ. This TCR came from a human donor in good health. The material sequenced was PBMCs. J is TRBJ2-2 and V is TRBV4-2; D ambiguous. DNA for the CDR3: TGTGCCAGCAGCCAAGACGGTCCCGGGGAGCTGTTTTTT. As protein: CASSQDGPGELFF.